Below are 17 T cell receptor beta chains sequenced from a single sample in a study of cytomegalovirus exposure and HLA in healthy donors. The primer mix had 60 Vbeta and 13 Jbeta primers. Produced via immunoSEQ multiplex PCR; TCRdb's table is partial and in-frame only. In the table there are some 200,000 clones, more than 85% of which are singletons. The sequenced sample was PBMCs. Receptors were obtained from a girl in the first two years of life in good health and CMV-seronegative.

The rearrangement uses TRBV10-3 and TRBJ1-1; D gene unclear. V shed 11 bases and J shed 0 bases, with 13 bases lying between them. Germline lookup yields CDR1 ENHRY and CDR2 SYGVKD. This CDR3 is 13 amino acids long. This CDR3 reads CASSLAVNTEAFF. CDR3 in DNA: TGTGCCTCAAGTCTGGCGGTGAACACTGAAGCTTTCTTT.

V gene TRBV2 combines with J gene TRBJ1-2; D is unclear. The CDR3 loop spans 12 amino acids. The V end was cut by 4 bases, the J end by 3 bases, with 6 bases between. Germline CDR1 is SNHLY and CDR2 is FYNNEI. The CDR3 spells CASSGEDYGYTF. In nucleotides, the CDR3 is TGTGCCAGCAGTGGGGAGGACTATGGCTACACCTTC.

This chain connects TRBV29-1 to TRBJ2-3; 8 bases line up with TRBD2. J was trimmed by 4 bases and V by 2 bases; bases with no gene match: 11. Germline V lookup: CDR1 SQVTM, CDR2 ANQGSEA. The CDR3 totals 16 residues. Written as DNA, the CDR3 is TGCAGCGTTGAAATCCTAGCGGGCGCCATCCCAGATACGCAGTATTTT. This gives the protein CSVEILAGAIPDTQYF.

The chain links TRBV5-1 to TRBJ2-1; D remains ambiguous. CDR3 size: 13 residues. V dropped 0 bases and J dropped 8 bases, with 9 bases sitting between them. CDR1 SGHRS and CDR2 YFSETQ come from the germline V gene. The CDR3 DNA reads TGCGCCAGCAGCTTGGAACCAGTATATGAGCAGTTCTTC. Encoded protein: CASSLEPVYEQFF.

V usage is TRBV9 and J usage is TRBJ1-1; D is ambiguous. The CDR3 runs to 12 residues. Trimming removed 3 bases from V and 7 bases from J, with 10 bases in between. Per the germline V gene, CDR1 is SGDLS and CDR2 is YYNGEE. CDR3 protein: CASSGESIEAFF. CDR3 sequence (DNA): TGTGCCAGCAGCGGGGAGTCGATTGAAGCTTTCTTT.

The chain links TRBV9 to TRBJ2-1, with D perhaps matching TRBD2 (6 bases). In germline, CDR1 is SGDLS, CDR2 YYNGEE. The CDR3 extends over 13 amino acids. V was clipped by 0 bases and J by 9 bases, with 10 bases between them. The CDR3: CASSVASAGEQFF. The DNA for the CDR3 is TGTGCCAGCAGCGTAGCTAGCGCCGGTGAGCAGTTCTTC.

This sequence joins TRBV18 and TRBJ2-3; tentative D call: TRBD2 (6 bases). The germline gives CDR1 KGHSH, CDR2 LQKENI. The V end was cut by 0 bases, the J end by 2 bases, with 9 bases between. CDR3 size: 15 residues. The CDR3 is CASSPPGGTTDTQYF. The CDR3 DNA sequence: TGTGCCAGCTCACCACCGGGAGGAACCACAGATACGCAGTATTTT.

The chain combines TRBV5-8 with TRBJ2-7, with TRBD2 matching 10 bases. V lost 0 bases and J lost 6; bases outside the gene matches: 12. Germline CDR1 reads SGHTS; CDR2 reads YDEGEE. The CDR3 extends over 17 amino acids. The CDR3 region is CASSLESLRLAGGEQYF. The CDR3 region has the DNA TGTGCCAGCAGCTTGGAGTCCCTCCGGTTAGCGGGAGGCGAGCAGTACTTC.

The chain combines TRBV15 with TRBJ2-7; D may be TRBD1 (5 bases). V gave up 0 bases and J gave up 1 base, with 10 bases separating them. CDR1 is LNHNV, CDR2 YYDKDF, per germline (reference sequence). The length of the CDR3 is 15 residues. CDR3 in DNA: TGTGCCACCAGCAGAGAACAGGCGTTATCCTACGAGCAGTACTTC. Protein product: CATSREQALSYEQYF.

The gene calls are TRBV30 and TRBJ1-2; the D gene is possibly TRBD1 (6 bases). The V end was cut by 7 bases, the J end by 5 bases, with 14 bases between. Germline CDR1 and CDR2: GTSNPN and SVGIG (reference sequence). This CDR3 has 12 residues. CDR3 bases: TGTGCCTCGGAGCTGCAGGGGTATGGCTACACCTTC. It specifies CASELQGYGYTF.

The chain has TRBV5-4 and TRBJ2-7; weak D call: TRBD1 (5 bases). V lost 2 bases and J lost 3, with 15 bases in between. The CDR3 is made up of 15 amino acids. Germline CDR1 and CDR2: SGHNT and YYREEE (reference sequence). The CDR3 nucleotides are TGTGCCAGCAGCTTTCAAGGGGCCCCGAGCTACGAGCAGTACTTC. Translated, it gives CASSFQGAPSYEQYF.

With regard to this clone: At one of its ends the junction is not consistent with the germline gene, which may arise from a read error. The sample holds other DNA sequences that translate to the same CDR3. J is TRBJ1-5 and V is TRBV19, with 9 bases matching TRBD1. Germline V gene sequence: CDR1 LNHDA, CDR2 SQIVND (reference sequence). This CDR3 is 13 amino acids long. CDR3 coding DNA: TGTGCCAGTAGGGGACAGGGTGAACAGCCCCAGCATTTC. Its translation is CASRGQGEQPQHF.

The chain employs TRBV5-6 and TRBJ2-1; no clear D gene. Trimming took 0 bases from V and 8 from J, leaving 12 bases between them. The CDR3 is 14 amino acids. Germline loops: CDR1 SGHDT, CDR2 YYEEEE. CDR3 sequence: CASSLVRANYEQFF. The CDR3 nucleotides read TGTGCCAGCAGCTTGGTACGAGCCAACTATGAGCAGTTCTTC.

The CDR3 DNA follows: TGCGCCAGCAGCTTGCGGGACAGGGGAGATGGCTACACCTTC. This translates into CASSLRDRGDGYTF. The chain employs TRBV5-1 and TRBJ1-2; 10 bases align to TRBD1. V lost 1 base and J lost 6; bases outside the gene matches: 3. The CDR3 spans 14 residues. Germline V gene sequence: CDR1 SGHRS, CDR2 YFSETQ.

The DNA for the CDR3 is TGTGCCAGCAGCTCCGGAACTATCGACAGACGGAAAGACACCATATATTTT. Translated, it gives CASSSGTIDRRKDTIYF. This chain uses TRBV7-9 with TRBJ1-3; maybe TRBD1 (5 bases). This CDR3 comprises 17 residues. The ends were cut back, 4 bases at V and 8 bases at J, with 24 bases in the middle. Germline values: CDR1 SEHNR, CDR2 FQNEAQ (reference sequence).

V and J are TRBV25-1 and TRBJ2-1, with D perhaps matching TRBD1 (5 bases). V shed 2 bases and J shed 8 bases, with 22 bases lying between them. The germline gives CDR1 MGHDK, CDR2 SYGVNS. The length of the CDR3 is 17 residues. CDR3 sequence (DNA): TGTGCCAGCAGTGAAATGGGGCCGTACCCCGAAGGTCATGAGCAGTTCTTC. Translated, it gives CASSEMGPYPEGHEQFF.

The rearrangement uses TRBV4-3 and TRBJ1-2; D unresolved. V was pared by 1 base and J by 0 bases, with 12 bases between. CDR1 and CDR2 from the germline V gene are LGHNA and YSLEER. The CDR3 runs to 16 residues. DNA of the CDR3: TGCGCCAGCAGCCAAGCCGAGGGCAGAGCTAACTATGGCTACACCTTC. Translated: CASSQAEGRANYGYTF.